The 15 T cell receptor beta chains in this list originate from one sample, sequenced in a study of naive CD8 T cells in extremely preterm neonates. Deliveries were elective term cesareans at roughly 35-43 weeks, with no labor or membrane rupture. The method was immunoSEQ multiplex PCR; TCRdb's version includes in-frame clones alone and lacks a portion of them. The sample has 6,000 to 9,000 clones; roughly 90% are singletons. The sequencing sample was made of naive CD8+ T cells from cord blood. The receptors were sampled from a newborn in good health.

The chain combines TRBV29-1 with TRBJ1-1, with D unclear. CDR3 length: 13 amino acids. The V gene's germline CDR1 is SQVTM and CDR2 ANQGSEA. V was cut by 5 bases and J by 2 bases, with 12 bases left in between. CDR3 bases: TGCAGCGTTTTTCTAGTCGACAACACTGAAGCTTTCTTT. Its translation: CSVFLVDNTEAFF.

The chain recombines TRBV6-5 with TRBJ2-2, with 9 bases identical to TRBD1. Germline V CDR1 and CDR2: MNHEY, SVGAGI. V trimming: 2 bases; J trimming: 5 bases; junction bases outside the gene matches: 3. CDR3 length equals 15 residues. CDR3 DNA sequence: TGTGCCAGCAGTTACGAGACAGGGGGAACCGGGGAGCTGTTTTTT. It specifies CASSYETGGTGELFF.

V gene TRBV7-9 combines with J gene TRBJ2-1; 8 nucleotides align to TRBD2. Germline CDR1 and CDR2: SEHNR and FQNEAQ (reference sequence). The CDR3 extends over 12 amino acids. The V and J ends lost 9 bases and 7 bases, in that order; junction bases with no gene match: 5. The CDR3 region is CASQREMNEQFF. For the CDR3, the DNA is TGTGCCAGTCAGCGGGAGATGAATGAGCAGTTCTTC.

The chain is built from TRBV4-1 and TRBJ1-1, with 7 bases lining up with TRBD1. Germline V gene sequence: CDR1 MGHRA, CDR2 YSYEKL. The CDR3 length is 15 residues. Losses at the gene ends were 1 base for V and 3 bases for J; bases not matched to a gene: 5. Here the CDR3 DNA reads TGCGCCAGCAGCCAAGGGGTCACAGGGGACACTGAAGCTTTCTTT. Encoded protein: CASSQGVTGDTEAFF.

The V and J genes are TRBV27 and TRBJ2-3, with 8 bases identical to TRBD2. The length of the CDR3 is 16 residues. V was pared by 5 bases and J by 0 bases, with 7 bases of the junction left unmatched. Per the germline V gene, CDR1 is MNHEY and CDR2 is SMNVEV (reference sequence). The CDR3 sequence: CASSQTSVPSTDTQYF. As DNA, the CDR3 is TGTGCCAGCAGTCAGACTAGCGTCCCTAGCACAGATACGCAGTATTTT.

CDR3 residues: CASSLSLAGYYNEQFF. The CDR3 region has the DNA TGTGCCAGCAGTTTATCTTTGGCGGGTTACTACAATGAGCAGTTCTTC. The gene calls are TRBV27 and TRBJ2-1, with D perhaps matching TRBD2 (5 bases). V was trimmed by 0 bases and J by 3 bases, leaving 12 bases between them. The germline gives CDR1 MNHEY, CDR2 SMNVEV (reference sequence). The CDR3 extends over 16 amino acids.

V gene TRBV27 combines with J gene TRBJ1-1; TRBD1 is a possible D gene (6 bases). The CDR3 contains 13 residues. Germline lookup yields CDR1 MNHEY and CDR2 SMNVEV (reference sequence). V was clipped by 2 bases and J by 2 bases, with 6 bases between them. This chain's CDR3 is CASSLGTNTEAFF. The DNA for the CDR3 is TGTGCCAGCAGTTTAGGGACAAACACTGAAGCTTTCTTT.

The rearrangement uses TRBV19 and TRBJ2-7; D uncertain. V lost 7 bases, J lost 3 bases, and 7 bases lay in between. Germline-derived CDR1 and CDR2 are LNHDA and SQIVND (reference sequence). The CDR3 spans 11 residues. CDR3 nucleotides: TGTGCCAGTACCGACAACTACGAGCAGTACTTC. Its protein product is CASTDNYEQYF.

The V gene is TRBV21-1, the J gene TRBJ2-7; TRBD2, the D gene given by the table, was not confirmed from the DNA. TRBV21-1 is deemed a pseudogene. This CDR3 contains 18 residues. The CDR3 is CASSKAGGLTRGTYEQYF. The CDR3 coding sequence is TGTGCCAGCAGCAAAGCGGGGGGGTTGACACGGGGCACCTACGAGCAGTACTTC.

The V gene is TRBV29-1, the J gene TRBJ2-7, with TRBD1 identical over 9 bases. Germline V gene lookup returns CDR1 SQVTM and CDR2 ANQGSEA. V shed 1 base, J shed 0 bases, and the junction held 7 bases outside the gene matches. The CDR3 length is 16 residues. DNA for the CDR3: TGCAGCGTTGAAGGCGTAGGGACAGGGAGCTCCTACGAGCAGTACTTC. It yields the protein CSVEGVGTGSSYEQYF.

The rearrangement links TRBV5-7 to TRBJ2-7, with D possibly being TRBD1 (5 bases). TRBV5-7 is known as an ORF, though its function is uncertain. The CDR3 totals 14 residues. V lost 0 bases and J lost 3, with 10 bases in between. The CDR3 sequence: CASSLGQDNYEQYF. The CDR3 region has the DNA TGTGCCAGCAGCTTGGGGCAGGACAACTACGAGCAGTACTTC.

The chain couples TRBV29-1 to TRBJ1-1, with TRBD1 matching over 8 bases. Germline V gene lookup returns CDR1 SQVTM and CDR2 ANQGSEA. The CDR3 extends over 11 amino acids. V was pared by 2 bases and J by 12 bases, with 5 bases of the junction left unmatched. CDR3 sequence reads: CSVETRQGPFF. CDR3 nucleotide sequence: TGCAGCGTTGAAACCCGACAGGGGCCTTTCTTT.

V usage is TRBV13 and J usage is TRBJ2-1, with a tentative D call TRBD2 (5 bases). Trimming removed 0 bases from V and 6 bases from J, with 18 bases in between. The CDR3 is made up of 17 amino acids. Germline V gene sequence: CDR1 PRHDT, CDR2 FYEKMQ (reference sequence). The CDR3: CASSLGLGDYFLNEQFF. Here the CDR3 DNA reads TGTGCCAGCAGCTTAGGCCTGGGAGACTACTTCCTCAATGAGCAGTTCTTC.

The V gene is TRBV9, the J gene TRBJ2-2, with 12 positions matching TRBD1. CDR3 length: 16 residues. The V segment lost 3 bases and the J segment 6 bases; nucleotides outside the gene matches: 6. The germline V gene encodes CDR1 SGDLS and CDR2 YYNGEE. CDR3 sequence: CASSAPGQGAPGELFF. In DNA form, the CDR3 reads TGTGCCAGCAGCGCCCCGGGACAGGGGGCCCCCGGGGAGCTGTTTTTT.

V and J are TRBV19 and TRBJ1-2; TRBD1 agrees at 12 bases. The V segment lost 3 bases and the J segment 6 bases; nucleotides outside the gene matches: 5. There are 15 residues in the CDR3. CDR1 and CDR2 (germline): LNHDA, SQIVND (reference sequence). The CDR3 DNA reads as TGTGCCAGTAGTATCTCCGGGACAGGGGGCGATGGCTACACCTTC. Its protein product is CASSISGTGGDGYTF.